This TCR beta chain was profiled in a study of T cells in Graves' hyperthyroidism and ophthalmopathy. Whole-study results and caveats: A 13 V-J model separated ophthalmopathy from stable hyperthyroidism.

This clonotype was detected ten times or more. Its target is unknown. Germline V CDR1 and CDR2: LNHDA, SQIVND (reference sequence). V was clipped by 6 bases and J by 5 bases, with 10 bases between them. The CDR3 has 12 amino acids. RNA transcripts gave rise to amplified TCR beta CDR3 regions. The study used the HTBI primer set for a first-round RT-PCR of the TCR CDR3. TCRdb processed the multiplex PCR reads anew with MiXCR; each CDR3 protein has one entry. The sample holds over 500,000 distinct CDR3 sequences, 40% to 55% seen once. The study excluded patients with uncontrolled infection, other autoimmune disease, pregnancy or lactation. Clinical symptoms, serum thyroxine and TRAb, thyroid ultrasound and orbital computed tomography together formed the diagnostic basis.

This receptor was identified in an adult woman with Graves' disease, either hyperthyroidism or ophthalmopathy (not recorded which). The sequenced material came from peripheral blood or thyroid tissue (not recorded which). The genes are TRBV19 and TRBJ1-2; unclear D gene. The CDR3 here is CASSPVRYGYTF. For the CDR3, the DNA is TGTGCCAGTAGCCCCGTACGTTATGGCTACACCTTC.